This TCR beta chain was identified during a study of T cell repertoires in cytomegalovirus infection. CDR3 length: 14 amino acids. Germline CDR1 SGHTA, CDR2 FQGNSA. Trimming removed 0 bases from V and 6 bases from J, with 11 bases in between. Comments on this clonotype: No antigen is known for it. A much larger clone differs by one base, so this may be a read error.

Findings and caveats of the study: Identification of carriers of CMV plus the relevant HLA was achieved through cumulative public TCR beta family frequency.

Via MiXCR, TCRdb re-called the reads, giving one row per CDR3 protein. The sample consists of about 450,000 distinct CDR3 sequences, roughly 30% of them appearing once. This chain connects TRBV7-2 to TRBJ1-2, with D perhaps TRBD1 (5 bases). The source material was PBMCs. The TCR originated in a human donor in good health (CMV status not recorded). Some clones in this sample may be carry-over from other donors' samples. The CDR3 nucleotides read TGTGCCAGCAGCTTAGCGACAGAATACAATGGCTACACCTTC. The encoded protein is CASSLATEYNGYTF.